This is a list of T cell receptor beta chains from one sample in a study of T cell responses to AZD1222 COVID-19 vaccine. Produced via immunoSEQ multiplex PCR; TCRdb's table is partial and in-frame only. The sample includes around 130,000 clones, 89% seen only once; the top ten take 4.7%. Sequences were derived from peripheral blood, sampled on day 0 of AZD1222 vaccination. The receptors were gathered from an adult in good health. Both conserved end residues are part of each CDR3. Fields, in order: CDR3 DNA, CDR3 protein, clone size, CDR3 length, D gene, J gene, V gene. The D gene is left open where the match is weak. Rows may omit the clone size; those that give it use once, few, many or a size class.

TGTGCCAGCGCGGGCGGAGGGCACGGTGAAAAACTGTTTTTT | CASAGGGHGEKLFF | NA | 14 | NA | TRBJ1-4 | TRBV9
TGTGCCAGTAGTACTTTATGGGGAAATGGCAATCAGCCCCAGCATTTT | CASSTLWGNGNQPQHF | NA | 16 | NA | TRBJ1-5 | TRBV19
TGTGCCAGCAGTGGACGTATCTACGAGCAGTACTTC | CASSGRIYEQYF | NA | 12 | NA | TRBJ2-7 | TRBV6-6
TGTGCCAGCAGCTTACAGAGGGGGCACAATGAGCAGTTCTTC | CASSLQRGHNEQFF | NA | 14 | TRBD1 | TRBJ2-1 | TRBV5-4
TGTGCCAGCAGCTCCTGGACTAGCGGGAGGAACACCGGGGAGCTGTTTTTT | CASSSWTSGRNTGELFF | NA | 17 | TRBD2 | TRBJ2-2 | TRBV7-6
TGTGCCAGCAGACCCAGACAGGGTTCGCCCCAAGAGACCCAGTACTTC | CASRPRQGSPQETQYF | NA | 16 | TRBD1 | TRBJ2-5 | TRBV2
TGTGCCAGCAGCTTGGGACTAGCGAAGGGGGAGCTGTTTTTT | CASSLGLAKGELFF | NA | 14 | TRBD2 | TRBJ2-2 | TRBV13
TGTGCCAGCAGCCTTAGGGGGCAGGGCAATCAGCCCCAGCATTTT | CASSLRGQGNQPQHF | NA | 15 | TRBD1 | TRBJ1-5 | TRBV28
TGTGCCAGCAGCTTAGGCATTTCCTACAATGAGCAGTTCTTC | CASSLGISYNEQFF | NA | 14 | NA | TRBJ2-1 | TRBV7-2
TGCGCCAGCAGCAGGACAGGGGGCTTAGATCAGCCCCAGCATTTT | CASSRTGGLDQPQHF | few | 15 | TRBD1 | TRBJ1-5 | TRBV4-1
TGTGCCAGCAGTGACTCGGCGGGGGGGTCAGATACGCAGTATTTT | CASSDSAGGSDTQYF | once | 15 | TRBD2 | TRBJ2-3 | TRBV6-4
TGTGCCAGCAGTTCCAATCAGGGGGCCCTCCACTTT | CASSSNQGALHF | NA | 12 | TRBD1 | TRBJ1-6 | TRBV6-5
TGTGCCAGCACCGAGGGGGGATCTAACTATGGCTACACCTTC | CASTEGGSNYGYTF | once | 14 | NA | TRBJ1-2 | TRBV28
TGTGCCAGCAGCGCGAACCAGCCCCAGCATTTT | CASSANQPQHF | NA | 11 | NA | TRBJ1-5 | TRBV6-4
TGTGCCAGCTCCGGTGGGGGAACTGAAGCTTTCTTT | CASSGGGTEAFF | once | 12 | NA | TRBJ1-1 | TRBV18
TGTGCCAGCAGCTTGGGTCCAGCGGCCGAGGAGACCCAGTACTTC | CASSLGPAAEETQYF | NA | 15 | NA | TRBJ2-5 | TRBV5-4
TGCGCCAGCAAGGACAGGGAGATCTATGGCTACACCTTC | CASKDREIYGYTF | NA | 13 | TRBD1 | TRBJ1-2 | TRBV5-1
TGTGCCAGCAGCTTAGGGGGGGGGCCGCAAGAGACCCAGTACTTC | CASSLGGGPQETQYF | NA | 15 | NA | TRBJ2-5 | TRBV7-2
TGTGCCAGCAGCTTGGGGGTGGGTAACTATGGCTACACCTTC | CASSLGVGNYGYTF | few | 14 | NA | TRBJ1-2 | TRBV5-4
TGTGCCAGCAGTACAGATCCAGCGGCTGGAAACACCATATATTTT | CASSTDPAAGNTIYF | once | 15 | NA | TRBJ1-3 | TRBV2
TGTGCCAGCAGCCAAACAAGCGGGGGTCGGACTGAAGCTTTCTTT | CASSQTSGGRTEAFF | NA | 15 | NA | TRBJ1-1 | TRBV14
TGTGCCAGCAGCTTGGGCGACAGATCTTCACCCCTCCACTTT | CASSLGDRSSPLHF | NA | 14 | NA | TRBJ1-6 | TRBV7-9
TGTGCCAGCAGTGGGACAGGGGGCATCTCTCTCGCTGGGGCCAACGTCCTGACTTTC | CASSGTGGISLAGANVLTF | NA | 19 | TRBD1 | TRBJ2-6 | TRBV14
TGTGCCAGCCGGACTAGCGGGGGGGCCTATGAGCAGTTCTTC | CASRTSGGAYEQFF | once | 14 | TRBD2 | TRBJ2-1 | TRBV13
TGTGCCAGCAACACCCAGCATGGTGGAGAGACCCAGTACTTC | CASNTQHGGETQYF | NA | 14 | NA | TRBJ2-5 | TRBV13
TGTGCCAGCAGCTTGGGGGGCGGGAGGCAGTACGAGCAGTACTTC | CASSLGGGRQYEQYF | NA | 15 | TRBD2 | TRBJ2-7 | TRBV5-6
TGTGCCAGCAGTGAAGGGCGTACATATCAACGCACTGAAGCTTTCTTT | CASSEGRTYQRTEAFF | NA | 16 | NA | TRBJ1-1 | TRBV2